This TCR beta chain was recovered during a study of neurological immune-mediated disorders. Study outcomes and limitations: The expanded clones of different subjects shared no CDR3 amino acid sequences (suggesting private repertoires in all groups). Patients with HTLV-1-associated myelopathy showed the most TCR clonal expansion. Those with multiple sclerosis showed the least, falling below healthy controls.

This clonotype has a count of ten or more. The target antigen is unknown. The length of the CDR3 is 15 residues. CDR1 and CDR2 (germline): MDHEN, SYDVKM. V was trimmed by 6 bases and J by 1 base, leaving 15 bases between them. 5'RACE with 10-nucleotide random UMIs generated the cDNA. In TCRdb, the 5' RACE reads were re-called with MiXCR into one record per CDR3 protein. Of more than 75,000 distinct CDR3 sequences detected, roughly 3.5% appear once; the ten largest clones hold less than 3%. This TCR was recovered from a woman between 50 and 59 years old with multiple sclerosis. Sequenced input: PBMCs. The chain combines TRBV28 with TRBJ1-1, with D possibly being TRBD1 (5 bases). CDR3: CASSPTNGGNTEAFF. CDR3 nucleotide sequence: TGTGCCAGCAGCCCAACGAATGGGGGGAACACTGAAGCTTTCTTT.